The clone carrying this TCR beta chain was counted a single time. Sequenced by immunoSEQ multiplex PCR; TCRdb stores in-frame clones only, minus some. The sample includes more than 2,000,000 clones, approximately 95% of them seen just once. These data belong to a study of shared clonotypes between healthy human individuals. The CDR3 is 15 residues long. J gave up 7 bases and V 6 bases, and 8 bases lay outside the gene matches. Germline CDR1 SGHVS, CDR2 FNYEAQ. The V gene is TRBV7-6, the J gene TRBJ2-7, with 14 bases aligning to TRBD2. The sequence was collected from a man between 18 and 29 years old in good health. Some clones in this sample may be carry-over from other donors' samples. Sequencing was carried out using naive CD4+ T cells from PBMCs. The subset here: CD45RA+ positively selected. CDR3 protein: CASSSGLAGGWEQYF. The CDR3 DNA reads as TGTGCCAGCAGTTCCGGACTAGCGGGAGGATGGGAGCAGTACTTC.